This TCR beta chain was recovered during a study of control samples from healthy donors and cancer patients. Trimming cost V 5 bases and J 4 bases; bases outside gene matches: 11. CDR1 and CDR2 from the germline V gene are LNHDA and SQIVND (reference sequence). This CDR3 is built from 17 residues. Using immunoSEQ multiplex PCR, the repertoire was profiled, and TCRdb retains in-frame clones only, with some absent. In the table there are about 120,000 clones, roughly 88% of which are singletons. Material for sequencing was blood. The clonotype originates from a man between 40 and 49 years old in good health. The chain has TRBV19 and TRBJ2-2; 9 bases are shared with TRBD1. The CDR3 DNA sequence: TGTGCCAGTAGTGTCACCGGGACAGGGTTCGCCACCGGGGAGCTGTTTTTT. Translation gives CASSVTGTGFATGELFF.